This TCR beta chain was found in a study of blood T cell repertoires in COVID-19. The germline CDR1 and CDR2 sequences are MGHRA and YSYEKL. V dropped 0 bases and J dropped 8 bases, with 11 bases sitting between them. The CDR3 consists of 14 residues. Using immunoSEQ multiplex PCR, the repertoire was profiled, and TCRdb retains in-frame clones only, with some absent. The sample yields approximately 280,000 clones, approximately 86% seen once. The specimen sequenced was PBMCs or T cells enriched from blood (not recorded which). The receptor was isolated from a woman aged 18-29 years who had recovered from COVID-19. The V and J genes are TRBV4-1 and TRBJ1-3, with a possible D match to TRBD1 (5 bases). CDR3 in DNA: TGCGCCAGCAGCCAAGAATTGGGACTTCACACCATATATTTT. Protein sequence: CASSQELGLHTIYF.